This section outlines one T cell receptor (beta chain) sequence together with its context. Its antigen is still unknown. This could be a read error, since a much larger clone is one nucleotide away. The time point here: newly diagnosed GD, antithyroid drugs for less than 3 months. RNA isolated from PBMCs was used to make the TCR library. The entry originates in a study of regulatory T cells in long-lasting Graves disease. General observations from the study: Persistent disease samples used TRBV28, TRBJ1-2 and TRBJ2-5 preferentially. Persistent Graves' patients showed reduced TCR diversity versus newly diagnosed patients.

CDR3 regions were amplified by Arm-PCR using iRepertoire HTBI primers to build TCR beta libraries. TCRdb passed the multiplex PCR reads through MiXCR, listing each CDR3 protein once. The sample consists of about 530,000 distinct CDR3 sequences, about 16% of them appearing once. The CDR3 is 16 residues long. Germline CDR1 DFQATT, CDR2 SNEGSKA (reference sequence). V was trimmed by 3 bases and J by 13 bases, leaving 28 bases between them. These data also featured in a second study, about T cells in Graves' hyperthyroidism and ophthalmopathy. Per that paper: Using the HTBI primer set, a first-round RT-PCR was run on the TCR CDR3. Researchers found most expanded thyroid clonotypes above 0.001 in blood as well.

The chain joins TRBV20-1 to TRBJ2-4; D might be TRBD1 or TRBD2, each matching 5 bases. The sequence was obtained from a woman aged 35-60 years with Graves disease. The specimen was peripheral blood mononuclear cells (PBMCs), collected at new diagnosis, from a patient treated with antithyroid drugs. The CDR3 is CSARAPGRGFSEAQYF. The CDR3 DNA sequence: TGCAGTGCTAGGGCTCCGGGACGGGGTTTTTCAGAGGCCCAGTACTTC.